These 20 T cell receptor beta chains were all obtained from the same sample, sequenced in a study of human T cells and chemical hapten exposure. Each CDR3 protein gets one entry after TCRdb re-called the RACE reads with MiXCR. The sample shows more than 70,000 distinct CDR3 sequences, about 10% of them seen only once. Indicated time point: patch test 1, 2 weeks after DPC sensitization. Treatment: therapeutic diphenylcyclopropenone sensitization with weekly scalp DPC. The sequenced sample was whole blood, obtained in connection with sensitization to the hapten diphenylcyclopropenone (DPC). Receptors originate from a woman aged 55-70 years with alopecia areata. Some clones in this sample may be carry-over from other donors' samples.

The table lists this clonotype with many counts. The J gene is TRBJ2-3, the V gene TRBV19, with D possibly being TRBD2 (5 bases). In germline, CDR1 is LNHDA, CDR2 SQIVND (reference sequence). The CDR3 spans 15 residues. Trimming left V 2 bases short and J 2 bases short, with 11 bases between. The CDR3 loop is CASSIQEAHTDTQYF. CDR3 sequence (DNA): TGTGCCAGTAGTATACAGGAGGCACACACAGATACGCAGTATTTT.

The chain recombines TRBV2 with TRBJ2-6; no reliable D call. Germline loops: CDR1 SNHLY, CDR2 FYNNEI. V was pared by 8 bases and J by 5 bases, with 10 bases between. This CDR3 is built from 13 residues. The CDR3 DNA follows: TGTGCCAGCTGGGAATCTAGGGCCAACGTCCTGACTTTC. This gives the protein CASWESRANVLTF.

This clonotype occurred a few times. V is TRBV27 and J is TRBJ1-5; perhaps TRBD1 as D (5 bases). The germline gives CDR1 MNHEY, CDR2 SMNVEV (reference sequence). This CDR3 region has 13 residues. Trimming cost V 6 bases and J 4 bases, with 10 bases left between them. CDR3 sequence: CASSWGGNQPQHF. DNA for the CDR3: TGTGCCAGCAGCTGGGGGGGAAATCAGCCCCAGCATTTT.

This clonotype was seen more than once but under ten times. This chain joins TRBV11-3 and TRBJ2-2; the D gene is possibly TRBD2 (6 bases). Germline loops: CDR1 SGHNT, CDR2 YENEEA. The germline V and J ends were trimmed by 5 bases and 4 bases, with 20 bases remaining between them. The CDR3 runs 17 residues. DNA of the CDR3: TGTGCCAGCAGCGAAGCCTTTCGGGGGAAAGGCACCGGGGAGCTGTTTTTT. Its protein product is CASSEAFRGKGTGELFF.

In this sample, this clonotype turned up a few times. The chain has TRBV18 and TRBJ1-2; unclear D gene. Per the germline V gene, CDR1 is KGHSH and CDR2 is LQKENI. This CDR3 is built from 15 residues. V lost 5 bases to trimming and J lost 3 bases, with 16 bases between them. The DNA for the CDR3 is TGTGCCAGCTCAGACGCGGCACGATCCGACTATGGCTACACCTTC. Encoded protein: CASSDAARSDYGYTF.

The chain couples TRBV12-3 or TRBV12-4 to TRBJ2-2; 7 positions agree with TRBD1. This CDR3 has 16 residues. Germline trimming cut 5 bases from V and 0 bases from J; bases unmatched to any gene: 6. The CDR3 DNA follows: TGTGCCAGCAGTCCCCGGACAGGATCGAACACCGGGGAGCTGTTTTTT. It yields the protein CASSPRTGSNTGELFF.

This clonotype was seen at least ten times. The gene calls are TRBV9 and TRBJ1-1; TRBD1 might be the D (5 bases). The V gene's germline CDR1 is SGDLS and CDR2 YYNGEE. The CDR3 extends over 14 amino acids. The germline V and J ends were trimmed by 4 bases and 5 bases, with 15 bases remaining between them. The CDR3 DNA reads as TGTGCCAGCAGCCTCGTCGGAGGGGTGACTGAAGCTTTCTTT. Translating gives CASSLVGGVTEAFF.

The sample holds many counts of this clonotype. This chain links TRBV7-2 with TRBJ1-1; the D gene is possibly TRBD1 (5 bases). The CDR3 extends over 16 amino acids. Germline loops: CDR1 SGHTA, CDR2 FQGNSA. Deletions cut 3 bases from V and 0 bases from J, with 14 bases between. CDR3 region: CASSLGQWGMNTEAFF. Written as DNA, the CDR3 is TGTGCCAGCAGCTTGGGGCAGTGGGGGATGAACACTGAAGCTTTCTTT.

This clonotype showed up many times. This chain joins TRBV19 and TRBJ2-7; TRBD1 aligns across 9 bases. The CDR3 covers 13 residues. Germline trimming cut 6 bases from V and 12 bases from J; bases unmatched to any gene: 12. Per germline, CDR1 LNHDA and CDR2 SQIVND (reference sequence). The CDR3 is CASSDGQGIVTYF. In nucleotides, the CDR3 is TGTGCCAGTAGCGATGGACAGGGGATCGTTACGTACTTC. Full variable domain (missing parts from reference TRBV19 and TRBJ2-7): DGGITQSPKYLFRKEGQNVTLSCEQNLNHDAMYWYRQDPGQGLRLIYYSQIVNDFQKGDIAEGYSVSREKKESFPLTVTSAQKNPTAFYLCASSDGQGIVTYFGPGTRLTVT.

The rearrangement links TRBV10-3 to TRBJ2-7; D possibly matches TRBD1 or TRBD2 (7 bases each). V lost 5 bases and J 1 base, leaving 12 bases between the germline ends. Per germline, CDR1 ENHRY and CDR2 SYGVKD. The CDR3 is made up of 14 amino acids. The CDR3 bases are TGTGCCATCAGTAGCGGGACAGCATCCTACGAGCAGTACTTC. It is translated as CAISSGTASYEQYF.

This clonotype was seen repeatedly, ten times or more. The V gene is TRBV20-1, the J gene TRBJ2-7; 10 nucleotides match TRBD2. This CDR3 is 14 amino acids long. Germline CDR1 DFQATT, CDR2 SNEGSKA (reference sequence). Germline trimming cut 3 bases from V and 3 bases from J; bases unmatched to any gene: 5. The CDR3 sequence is CSASKASGGYEQYF. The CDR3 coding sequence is TGCAGTGCTAGTAAGGCTAGCGGGGGCTACGAGCAGTACTTC.

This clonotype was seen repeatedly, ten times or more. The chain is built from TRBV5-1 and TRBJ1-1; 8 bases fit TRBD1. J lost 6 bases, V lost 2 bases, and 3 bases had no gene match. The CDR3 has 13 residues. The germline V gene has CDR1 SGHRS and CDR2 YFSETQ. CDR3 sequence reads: CASSFQGAAEAFF. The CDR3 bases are TGCGCCAGCAGCTTCCAGGGGGCAGCTGAAGCTTTCTTT.

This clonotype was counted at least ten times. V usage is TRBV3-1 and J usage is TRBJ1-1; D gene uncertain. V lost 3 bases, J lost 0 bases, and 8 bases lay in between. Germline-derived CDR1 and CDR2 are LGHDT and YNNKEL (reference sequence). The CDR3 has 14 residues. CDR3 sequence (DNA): TGTGCCAGCAGCCAGCAAGGTATGAACACTGAAGCTTTCTTT. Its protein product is CASSQQGMNTEAFF.

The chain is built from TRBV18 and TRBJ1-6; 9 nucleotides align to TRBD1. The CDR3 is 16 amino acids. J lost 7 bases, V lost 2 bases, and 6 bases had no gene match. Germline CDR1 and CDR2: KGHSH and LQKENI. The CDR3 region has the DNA TGTGCCAGCTCACCAACCGGGACAGGGTTAAATTCACCCCTCCACTTT. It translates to CASSPTGTGLNSPLHF.

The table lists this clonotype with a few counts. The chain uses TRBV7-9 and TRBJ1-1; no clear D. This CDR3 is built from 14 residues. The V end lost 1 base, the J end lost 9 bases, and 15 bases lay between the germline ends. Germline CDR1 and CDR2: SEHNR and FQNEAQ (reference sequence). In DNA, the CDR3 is TGTGCCAGCAGCTTAGAGGACCCAACTAGCAAAGCTTTCTTT. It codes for CASSLEDPTSKAFF.

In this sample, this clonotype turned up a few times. CDR3 sequence: CASRHGTHTDTQYF. The DNA for the CDR3 is TGTGCCAGCAGGCACGGGACTCACACAGATACGCAGTATTTT. The rearrangement uses TRBV6-5 and TRBJ2-3; D possibly corresponds to TRBD2 (6 bases). Trimming removed 6 bases at V and 2 bases at J, with 12 bases between. The germline V gene has CDR1 MNHEY and CDR2 SVGAGI. CDR3 length: 14 amino acids.

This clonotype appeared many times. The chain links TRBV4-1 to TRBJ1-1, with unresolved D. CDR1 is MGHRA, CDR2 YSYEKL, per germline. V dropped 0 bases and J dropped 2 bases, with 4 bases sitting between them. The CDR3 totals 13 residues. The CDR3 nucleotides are TGCGCCAGCAGCCAAGAGTCCAACACTGAAGCTTTCTTT. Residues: CASSQESNTEAFF.

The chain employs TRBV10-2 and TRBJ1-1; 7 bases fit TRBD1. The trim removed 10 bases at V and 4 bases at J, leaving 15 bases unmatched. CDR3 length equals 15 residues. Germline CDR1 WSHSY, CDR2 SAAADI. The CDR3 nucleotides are TGCGCCACCTACGAACGACAGGGAAGGATCACTGAAGCTTTCTTT. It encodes CATYERQGRITEAFF.

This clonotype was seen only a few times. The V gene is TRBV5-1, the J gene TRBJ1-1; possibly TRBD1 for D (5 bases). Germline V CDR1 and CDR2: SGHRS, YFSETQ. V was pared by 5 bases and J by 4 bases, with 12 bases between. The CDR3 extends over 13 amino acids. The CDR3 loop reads CASRTTGVTEAFF. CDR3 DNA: TGCGCCAGCAGGACCACGGGGGTCACTGAAGCTTTCTTT.

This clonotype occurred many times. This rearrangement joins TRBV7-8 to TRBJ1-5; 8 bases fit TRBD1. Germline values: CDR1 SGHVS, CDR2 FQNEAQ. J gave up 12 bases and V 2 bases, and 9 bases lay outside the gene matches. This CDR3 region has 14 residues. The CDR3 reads CASSLLAGGRIQHF. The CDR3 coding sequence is TGTGCCAGCAGCTTACTCGCAGGGGGCCGTATCCAGCATTTT.